This TCR beta chain derives from a study of CD4 T cells in relation to SARS-CoV-2 and coronaviruses. This clone appeared once. Its antigen remains unidentified. V dropped 5 bases and J dropped 8 bases, with 22 bases sitting between them. Germline CDR1 SGHVS, CDR2 FQNEAQ. This CDR3 has 16 amino acids. Unexposed donor CD4+ T cells date from 2011-2018, before the COVID-19 pandemic. CD4+ T cells were isolated from the cells after less than 13 days of culture. TCRdb's table, derived via immunoSEQ multiplex PCR, lists solely in-frame clones and lacks some. The sample contains under 25,000 clones, roughly 72% of which appear only once.

The specimen was CD4+ T cells from PBMCs, cultured in vitro. V and J are TRBV7-8 and TRBJ2-1, with unresolved D. This TCR derives from a human donor in good health. The CDR3 region is CASSAIAVSLRDEQFF. CDR3 nucleotides: TGTGCCAGCAGCGCCATAGCAGTCTCTCTTAGGGATGAGCAGTTCTTC.